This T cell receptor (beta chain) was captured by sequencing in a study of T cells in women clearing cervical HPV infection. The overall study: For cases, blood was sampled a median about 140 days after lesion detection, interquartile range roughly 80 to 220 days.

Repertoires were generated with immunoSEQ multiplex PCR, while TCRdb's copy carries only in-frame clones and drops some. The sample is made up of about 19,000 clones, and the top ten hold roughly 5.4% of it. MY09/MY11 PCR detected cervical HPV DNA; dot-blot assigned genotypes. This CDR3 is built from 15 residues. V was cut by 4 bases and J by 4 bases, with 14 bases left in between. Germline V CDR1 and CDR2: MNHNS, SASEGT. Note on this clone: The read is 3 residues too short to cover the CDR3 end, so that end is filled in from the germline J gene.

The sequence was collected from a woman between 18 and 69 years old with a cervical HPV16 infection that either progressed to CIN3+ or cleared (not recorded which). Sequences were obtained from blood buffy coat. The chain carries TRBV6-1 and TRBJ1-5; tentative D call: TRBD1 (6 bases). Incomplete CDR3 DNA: TGTGCCAGCAGTGGACTACAGGGAGGGAATCAGCCC. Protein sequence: CASSGLQGGNQP. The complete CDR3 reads CASSGLQGGNQPQHF.